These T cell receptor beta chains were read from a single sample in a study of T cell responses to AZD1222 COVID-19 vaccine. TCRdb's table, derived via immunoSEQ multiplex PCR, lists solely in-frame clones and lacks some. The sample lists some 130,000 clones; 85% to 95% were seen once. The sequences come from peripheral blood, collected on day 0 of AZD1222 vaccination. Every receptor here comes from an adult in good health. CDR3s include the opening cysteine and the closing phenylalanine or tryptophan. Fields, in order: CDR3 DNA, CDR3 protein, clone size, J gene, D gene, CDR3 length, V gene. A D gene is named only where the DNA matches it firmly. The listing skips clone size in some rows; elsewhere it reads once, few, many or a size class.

TGTGCCAGCAGTTACCGGCGCCCGAACACCGGGGAGCTGTTTTTT,CASSYRRPNTGELFF,NA,TRBJ2-2,NA,15,TRBV6-5
TGCGCCAGCAGCCACCCTCCTGGGCTTGCTGGGGCCAACGTCCTGACTTTC,CASSHPPGLAGANVLTF,NA,TRBJ2-6,NA,17,TRBV4-1
TGTGCCAGCAGTTTTCCCTTCGGACTAGCGGGAGCCGGGGAGCTGTTTTTT,CASSFPFGLAGAGELFF,NA,TRBJ2-2,TRBD2,17,TRBV28
TGTGCCAGCAGTGTGAGTAGCGGGGGAGGAGAGACCCAGTACTTC,CASSVSSGGGETQYF,NA,TRBJ2-5,TRBD2,15,TRBV6-4
TGTGCCAGCAGCTTAGCCGGGGGGGTTCGCAACAATGAGCAGTTCTTC,CASSLAGGVRNNEQFF,NA,TRBJ2-1,TRBD2,16,TRBV11-1
TGTGCCAGCAGTTCTGGCGGGGGTTACAATGAGCAGTTCTTC,CASSSGGGYNEQFF,NA,TRBJ2-1,TRBD2,14,TRBV27
TGTGCCAGCAGTATGACAGGGGAAAAACATGGCTACACCTTC,CASSMTGEKHGYTF,NA,TRBJ1-2,TRBD1,14,TRBV7-2
TGTGCCAGTAGTGTCTTCCCCGGTGGCTACACCTTC,CASSVFPGGYTF,NA,TRBJ1-2,NA,12,TRBV19
TGTGCCAGCAGCTTAGGGGGCTACACCTTC,CASSLGGYTF,NA,TRBJ1-2,NA,10,TRBV7-9
TGCGCCAGCAGCCCGGGCCTAAACGGGGACTTACCAGGGGGCTACACCTTC,CASSPGLNGDLPGGYTF,NA,TRBJ1-2,NA,17,TRBV5-1
TGTGCCAGCAGCCAGGCTAGCGGGAGCTATAGGAATGAGCAGTTCTTC,CASSQASGSYRNEQFF,NA,TRBJ2-1,TRBD2,16,TRBV4-2
TGTGCCAGCAGCTTAGCCCCCGCTGTCGTCGAGCAGTACTTC,CASSLAPAVVEQYF,NA,TRBJ2-7,NA,14,TRBV11-2
TGCGCCAGCCGACAGGGGGCAACTGGAAACACCATATATTTT,CASRQGATGNTIYF,NA,TRBJ1-3,TRBD1,14,TRBV5-1
TGCGCCAGCAGCCCGACAGGGGGGGAGCCCCAGCATTTT,CASSPTGGEPQHF,NA,TRBJ1-5,TRBD1,13,TRBV4-3
TGTGCCATCAGTGACCTGGGACGTTCGCAAACTGAAGCTTTCTTT,CAISDLGRSQTEAFF,NA,TRBJ1-1,NA,15,TRBV10-3
TGTGCCAGCAGGGATGGGGAGACCCAGTACTTC,CASRDGETQYF,once,TRBJ2-5,NA,11,TRBV7-6
TGTGCCAGCAGTGAGCAGGACAGGGCTCACAATGAGCAGTTCTTC,CASSEQDRAHNEQFF,NA,TRBJ2-1,TRBD1,15,TRBV6-4
TGTGCCAGCAGCGCCGGGACCAATCCGTACGAGCAGTACTTC,CASSAGTNPYEQYF,NA,TRBJ2-7,NA,14,TRBV7-6
TGTGCCAGCAGCCGGACGGGCCGCTATGGCTACACCTTC,CASSRTGRYGYTF,NA,TRBJ1-2,NA,13,TRBV6-5
TGTGCCTGGAGTGTATTCAGAGAGAACACTGAAGCTTTCTTT,CAWSVFRENTEAFF,NA,TRBJ1-1,NA,14,TRBV30
TGTGCCAGCAGCCCCCTCTACGGGCCCTATGGCTACACCTTC,CASSPLYGPYGYTF,NA,TRBJ1-2,NA,14,TRBV7-8
TGTGCCAGTAGTATGGGACAGACGAGCAATCAGCCCCAGCATTTT,CASSMGQTSNQPQHF,once,TRBJ1-5,TRBD1,15,TRBV19
TGTGCCAGCGGGGCATATTCAAGCTACAATGAGCAGTTCTTC,CASGAYSSYNEQFF,NA,TRBJ2-1,NA,14,TRBV5-4
TGTGCCAGCTCACCACGGGACAGGGCTTCCAATGAGCAGTTCTTC,CASSPRDRASNEQFF,NA,TRBJ2-1,TRBD1,15,TRBV18
TGTGCCTGGAGTCCGGCAGGCTATGGCTACACCTTC,CAWSPAGYGYTF,NA,TRBJ1-2,NA,12,TRBV30
TGTGCCAGCAGCTTGCCGGGACAGGGGAAAAGAAAATCACCCCTCCACTTT,CASSLPGQGKRKSPLHF,NA,TRBJ1-6,TRBD1,17,TRBV7-2
TGTGCCTGGAGCCAGGGACCTTACGAGCAGTACTTC,CAWSQGPYEQYF,NA,TRBJ2-7,NA,12,TRBV30
TGTGCCAGCAGTCGGCCGACAGGGTATGGCGGGGAGCTGTTTTTT,CASSRPTGYGGELFF,NA,TRBJ2-2,TRBD1,15,TRBV5-4
TGTGCCAGCAGTCCCCCCCCGGGGGTAGCGGGAGGTTCCTACAATGAGCAGTTCTTC,CASSPPPGVAGGSYNEQFF,NA,TRBJ2-1,TRBD2,19,TRBV28
TGTGCCAGCAGTTTACCGCGGAACGGGCCGACCTACGAGCAGTACTTC,CASSLPRNGPTYEQYF,once,TRBJ2-7,NA,16,TRBV28
TGTGCCAGCACCCTGGGTGCAGGGGGCGATAGCAATCAGCCCCAGCATTTT,CASTLGAGGDSNQPQHF,NA,TRBJ1-5,TRBD1,17,TRBV28
TGTGCCAACAGACTAGCGGGAGGGCCTCGCAACGTCCTGACTTTC,CANRLAGGPRNVLTF,NA,TRBJ2-6,TRBD2,15,TRBV6-4
TGTGCCAGCAGCTACGACAGAGCCCAGGACACTGAAGCTTTCTTT,CASSYDRAQDTEAFF,NA,TRBJ1-1,NA,15,TRBV7-9